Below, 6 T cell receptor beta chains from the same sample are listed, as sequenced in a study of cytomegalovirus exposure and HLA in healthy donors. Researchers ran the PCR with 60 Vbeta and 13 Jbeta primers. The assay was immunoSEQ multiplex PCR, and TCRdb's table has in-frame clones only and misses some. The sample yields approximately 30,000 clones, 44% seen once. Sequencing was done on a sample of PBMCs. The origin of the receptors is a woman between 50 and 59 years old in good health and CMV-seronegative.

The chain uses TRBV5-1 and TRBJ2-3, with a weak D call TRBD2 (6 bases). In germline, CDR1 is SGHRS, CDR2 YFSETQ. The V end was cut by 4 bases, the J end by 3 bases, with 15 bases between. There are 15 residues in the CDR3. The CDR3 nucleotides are TGCGCCAGCAGCCCGGGGGATTCGTTAACAGATACGCAGTATTTT. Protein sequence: CASSPGDSLTDTQYF.

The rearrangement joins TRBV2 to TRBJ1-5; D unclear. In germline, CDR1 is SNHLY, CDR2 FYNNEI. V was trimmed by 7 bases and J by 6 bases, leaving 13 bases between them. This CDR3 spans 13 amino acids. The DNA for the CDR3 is TGTGCCAGCACTGCGCAGAGCGCTCAGCCCCAGCATTTT. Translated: CASTAQSAQPQHF.

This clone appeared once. CDR3 bases: TGTGCCAGCAGTTTGACTAAGAACTATGGCTACACCTTC. This encodes CASSLTKNYGYTF. The rearrangement links TRBV6-5 to TRBJ1-2, with D hard to call. Germline-derived CDR1 and CDR2 are MNHEY and SVGAGI. Deletions cut 4 bases from V and 2 bases from J, with 8 bases between. The CDR3 totals 13 residues.

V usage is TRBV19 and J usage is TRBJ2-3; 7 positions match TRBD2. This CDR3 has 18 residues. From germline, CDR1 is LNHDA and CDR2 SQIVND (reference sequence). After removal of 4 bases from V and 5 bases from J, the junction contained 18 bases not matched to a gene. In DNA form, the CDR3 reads TGTGCCAGTAGTAAGGGAGTACTAGCGAGGTCCCGCGGAGATACGCAGTATTTT. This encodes CASSKGVLARSRGDTQYF.

CDR3 coding DNA: TGTGCCAGCAGCGTAGGCGGGGGGGCCGATACAGATACGCAGTATTTT. Translation: CASSVGGGADTDTQYF. The chain couples TRBV9 to TRBJ2-3; TRBD2 matches 9 bases. J gave up 3 bases and V 0 bases, and 5 bases lay outside the gene matches. Germline-derived CDR1 and CDR2 are SGDLS and YYNGEE. The CDR3 is made up of 16 amino acids.

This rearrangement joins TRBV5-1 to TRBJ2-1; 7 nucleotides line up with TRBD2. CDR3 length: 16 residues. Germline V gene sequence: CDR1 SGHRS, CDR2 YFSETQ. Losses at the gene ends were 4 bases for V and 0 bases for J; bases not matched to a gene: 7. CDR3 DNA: TGCGCCAGCAGCCCTGGGGGGGAGGTCTCCTACAATGAGCAGTTCTTC. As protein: CASSPGGEVSYNEQFF.